Listed here is a single T cell receptor (beta chain). This specimen belongs to a study of T cell changes during pregnancy in multiple sclerosis. Germline V gene lookup returns CDR1 SGHNT and CDR2 YYREEE (reference sequence). With 4 bases clipped from V and 1 base from J, the junction kept 6 bases outside the gene matches. This CDR3 is built from 15 residues. The method was immunoSEQ multiplex PCR; TCRdb's version includes in-frame clones alone and lacks a portion of them. The sample shows roughly 67,000 clones, approximately 89% of them seen only once. This chain links TRBV5-4 with TRBJ2-5; 8 nucleotides align to TRBD2. Sequenced material: peripheral blood, taken in the second trimester of pregnancy. The clonotype originates from a female donor with multiple sclerosis, enrolled in a pregnancy study. The CDR3 loop reads CASSADTSGQETQYF. The CDR3 DNA reads TGTGCCAGCAGCGCGGACACTAGCGGCCAAGAGACCCAGTACTTC.